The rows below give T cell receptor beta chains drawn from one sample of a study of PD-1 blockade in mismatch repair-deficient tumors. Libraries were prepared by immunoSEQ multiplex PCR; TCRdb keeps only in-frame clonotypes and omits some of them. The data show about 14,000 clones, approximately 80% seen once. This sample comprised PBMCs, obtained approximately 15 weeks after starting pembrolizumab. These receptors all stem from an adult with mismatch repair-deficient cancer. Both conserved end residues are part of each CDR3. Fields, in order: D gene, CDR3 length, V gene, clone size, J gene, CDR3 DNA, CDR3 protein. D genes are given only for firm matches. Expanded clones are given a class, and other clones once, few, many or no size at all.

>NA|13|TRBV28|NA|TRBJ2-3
TGTGCCAGCAGTACACCAAACACAGATACGCAGTATTTT
CASSTPNTDTQYF
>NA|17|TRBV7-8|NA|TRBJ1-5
TGTGCCAGCAGCTTAGTCGGTTTGCGGACAGGCAATCAGCCCCAGCATTTT
CASSLVGLRTGNQPQHF
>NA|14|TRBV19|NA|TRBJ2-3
TGTGCCAGTAGTGTCCTACTAGGAATAGATACGCAGTATTTT
CASSVLLGIDTQYF
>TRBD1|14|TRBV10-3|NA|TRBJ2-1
TGTGCCATCAGCGCACAGGGGGGTGACAATGAGCAGTTCTTC
CAISAQGGDNEQFF
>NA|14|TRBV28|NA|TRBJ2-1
TGTGCCAGCAGTGAGGGACTCTCCTACAATGAGCAGTTCTTC
CASSEGLSYNEQFF
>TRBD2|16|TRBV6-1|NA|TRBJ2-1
TGTGCCAGCAGTGAATGGGGGAGGGCCGCCTACAATGAGCAGTTCTTC
CASSEWGRAAYNEQFF
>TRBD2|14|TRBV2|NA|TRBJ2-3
TGTGCCACGCGGAGGCGGGAGGGCACAGATACGCAGTATTTT
CATRRREGTDTQYF
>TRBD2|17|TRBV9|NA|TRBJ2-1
TGTGCCAGCAGCGTAAGGACTAGCGGGATGATCTACAATGAGCAGTTCTTC
CASSVRTSGMIYNEQFF
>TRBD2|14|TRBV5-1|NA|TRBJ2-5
TGCGCCAGCAGCGTGACTAGCGTGGGGGAGACCCAGTACTTC
CASSVTSVGETQYF
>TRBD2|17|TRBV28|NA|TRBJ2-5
TGTGCCAGCAGTCTCCGGGCGAGCGGGACCCTACAAGAGACCCAGTACTTC
CASSLRASGTLQETQYF
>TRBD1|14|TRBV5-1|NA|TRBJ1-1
TGCGCCAGCAGCTGGGGGACAGGGAACACTGAAGCTTTCTTT
CASSWGTGNTEAFF
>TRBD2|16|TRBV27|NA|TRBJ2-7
TGTGCCAGCAGTCCCGGTGGGAGCGGGGCCTCCTACGAGCAGTACTTC
CASSPGGSGASYEQYF
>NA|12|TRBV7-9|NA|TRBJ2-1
TGTGCCAGCAGCTTCCCTTTCAATGAGCAGTTCTTC
CASSFPFNEQFF
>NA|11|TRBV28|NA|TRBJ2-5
TGTGCCAGCAGTTTTTATGAGACCCAGTACTTC
CASSFYETQYF
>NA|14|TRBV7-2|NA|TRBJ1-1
TGTGCCAGCAGCTTAGGGTGGGGAGGCACTGAAGCTTTCTTT
CASSLGWGGTEAFF
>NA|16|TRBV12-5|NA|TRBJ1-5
TGTGCTAGTGGCCCCTTTCCCCGGGAAAACAATCAGCCCCAGCATTTT
CASGPFPRENNQPQHF
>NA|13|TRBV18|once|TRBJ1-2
TGTGCCAGCACTACCTTTTCCAACTATGGCTACACCTTC
CASTTFSNYGYTF
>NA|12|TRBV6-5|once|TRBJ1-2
TGTGCCAGCAGCCGTGCAGGGGCTGGCTACACCTTC
CASSRAGAGYTF
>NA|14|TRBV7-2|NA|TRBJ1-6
TGTGCCAGCAGCTTTCAGGGGTCGAATTCACCCCTCCACTTT
CASSFQGSNSPLHF
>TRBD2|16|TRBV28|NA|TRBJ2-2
TGTGCCAGCAGTCTCCCATCGACTAGCCTCGCCGGGGAGCTGTTTTTT
CASSLPSTSLAGELFF
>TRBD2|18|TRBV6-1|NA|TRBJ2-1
TGTGCCAGCAGTGAAGACGGGACTAGCGGGTTCCTCTACAATGAGCAGTTCTTC
CASSEDGTSGFLYNEQFF
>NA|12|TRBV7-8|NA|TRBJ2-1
TGTGCCAGCAGCTTAGGAGGGAGTGAGCAGTTCTTC
CASSLGGSEQFF
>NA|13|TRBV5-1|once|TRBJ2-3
TGCGCCAGCAGCTTTTCTTTCACAGATACGCAGTATTTT
CASSFSFTDTQYF
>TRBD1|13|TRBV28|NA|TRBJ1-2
TGTGCCAGCAGTTTATCAGGGGGCTATGGCTACACCTTC
CASSLSGGYGYTF
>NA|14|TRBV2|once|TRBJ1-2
TGTGCCAGCAACCCAGGGGTCCCCGGCGATGGCTACACCTTC
CASNPGVPGDGYTF
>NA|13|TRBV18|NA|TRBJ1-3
TGTGCCAGCTTCGACAGCTCTGGAAACACCATATATTTT
CASFDSSGNTIYF
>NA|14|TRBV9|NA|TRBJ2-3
TGTGCCAGCAGCCTCTTCGACATAAGAGATACGCAGTATTTT
CASSLFDIRDTQYF
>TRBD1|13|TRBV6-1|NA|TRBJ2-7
TGTGCCAGCAATCCCACAGGGGTCTACGAGCAGTACTTC
CASNPTGVYEQYF
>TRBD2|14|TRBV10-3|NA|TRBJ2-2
TGTGCCATCAGTGCGCGGGAGGGCACCGGGGAGCTGTTTTTT
CAISAREGTGELFF
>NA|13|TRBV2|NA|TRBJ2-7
TGTGCCAGCAGTTCTCCTAGAGGCTACGAGCAGTACTTC
CASSSPRGYEQYF
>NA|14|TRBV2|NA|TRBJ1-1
TGTGCCAGCAGCTCTTACGGTGGGAACACTGAAGCTTTCTTT
CASSSYGGNTEAFF
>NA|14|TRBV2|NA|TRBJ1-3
TGTGCCAGCAGTGAATTACTCTCTGGAAACACCATATATTTT
CASSELLSGNTIYF
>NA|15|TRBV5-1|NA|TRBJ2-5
TGCGCCAGCAGCCAGATACCGGGACAACGAGAGACCCAGTACTTC
CASSQIPGQRETQYF
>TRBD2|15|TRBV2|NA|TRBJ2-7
TGTGCCAGCAGTCCCACAGCGGGAGTGAATTATGAGCAGTACTTC
CASSPTAGVNYEQYF
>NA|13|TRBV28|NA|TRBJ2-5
TGTGCCAGCAGTTCGGACTCGGAAGAGACCCAGTACTTC
CASSSDSEETQYF
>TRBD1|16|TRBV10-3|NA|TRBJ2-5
TGTGCCACCAAGGGGTGGACAGGGGGAAGACAAGAGACCCAGTACTTC
CATKGWTGGRQETQYF
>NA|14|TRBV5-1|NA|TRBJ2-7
TGCGCCAGCAATGGAGGGCCTCCTACGGTGGAGCAGTACTTC
CASNGGPPTVEQYF
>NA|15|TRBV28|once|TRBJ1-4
TGTGCCAGCAGCCGCTCCGGCAGGGGTTATGAAAAACTGTTTTTT
CASSRSGRGYEKLFF
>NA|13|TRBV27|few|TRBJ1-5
TGTGCCAGCAGTCGCTCGCTCACGGAGCCCCAGCATTTT
CASSRSLTEPQHF
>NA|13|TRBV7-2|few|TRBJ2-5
TGTGCCAGCAGCTCTTACTCGGAAGAGACCCAGTACTTC
CASSSYSEETQYF
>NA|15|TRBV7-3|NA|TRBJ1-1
TGTGCCAGCAGCCGATCGGGGGGCGGGAACACTGAAGCTTTCTTT
CASSRSGGGNTEAFF
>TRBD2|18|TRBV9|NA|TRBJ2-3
TGTGCCAGCAGCGTAGAGGCTAGCGGGAGAGTAAGGACAGATACGCAGTATTTT
CASSVEASGRVRTDTQYF
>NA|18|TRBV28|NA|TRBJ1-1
TGTGCCAGCAGTTCAAACCCAACGTCGGGGGGAGGCGGCACTGAAGCTTTCTTT
CASSSNPTSGGGGTEAFF
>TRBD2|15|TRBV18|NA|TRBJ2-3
TGTGCCAGCTCACCTACTAGCGCTTCCACAGATACGCAGTATTTT
CASSPTSASTDTQYF
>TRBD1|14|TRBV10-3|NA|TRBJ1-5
TGTGCCATCAGCGGGACAGGGGGCAATCAGCCCCAGCATTTT
CAISGTGGNQPQHF
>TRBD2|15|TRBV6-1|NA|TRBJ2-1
TGTGCCAGCAGCAAAGCGGGAGGGCCATTCGATGAGCAGTTCTTC
CASSKAGGPFDEQFF
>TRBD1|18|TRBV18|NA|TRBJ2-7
TGTGCCAGCTCACCACCGATAGCGGGACAGGGGGCCCTCTACGAGCAGTACTTC
CASSPPIAGQGALYEQYF
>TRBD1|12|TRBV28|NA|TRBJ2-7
TGTGCCAGCAGGACAGGGGGCTACGAGCAGTACTTC
CASRTGGYEQYF
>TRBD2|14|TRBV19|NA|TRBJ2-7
TGTGCCAGTAGCTCGACTAGCGGGAGGTACGAGCAGTACTTC
CASSSTSGRYEQYF
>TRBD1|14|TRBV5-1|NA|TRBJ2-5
TGCGCCAGCAGCCAGACAGGGGGCATGGAGACCCAGTACTTC
CASSQTGGMETQYF
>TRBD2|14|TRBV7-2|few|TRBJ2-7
TGTGCCAGCAGCTTAGGTTTTGCTAGCGGGGGCATGTACTTC
CASSLGFASGGMYF
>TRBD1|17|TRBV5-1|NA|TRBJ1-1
TGCGCCAGCAGCTCCGGGACAGACGTGTTTTTGAACACTGAAGCTTTCTTT
CASSSGTDVFLNTEAFF
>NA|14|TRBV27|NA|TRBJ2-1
TGTGCCAGCAGTTTTTGGAGCGAAAACAATGAGCAGTTCTTC
CASSFWSENNEQFF
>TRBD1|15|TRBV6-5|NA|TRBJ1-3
TGTGCCAGCAGACCCGACAGGGGGCCTGGAAACACCATATATTTT
CASRPDRGPGNTIYF
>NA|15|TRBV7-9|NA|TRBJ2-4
TGTGCCAGCAGCTTGGTGACAGCCGTTAGGGACATTCAGTACTTC
CASSLVTAVRDIQYF
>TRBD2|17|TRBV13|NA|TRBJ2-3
TGTGCCAGCAGCCCCAGCTGGACTAGCGGGACCTACGATACGCAGTATTTT
CASSPSWTSGTYDTQYF
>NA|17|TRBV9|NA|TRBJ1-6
TGTGCCAGCAGCGTAGAGAGAGATAACTTTTATAATTCACCCCTCCACTTT
CASSVERDNFYNSPLHF
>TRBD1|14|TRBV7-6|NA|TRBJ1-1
TGTGCCAGCAGCTTAGTGGGACAGTCCACTGAAGCTTTCTTT
CASSLVGQSTEAFF